Below, one T cell receptor beta chain is given with its context. What it binds is unknown. The CDR3 loop spans 15 amino acids. V lost 2 bases, J lost 2 bases, and 13 bases lay in between. Germline CDR1 is GTSNPN and CDR2 is SVGIG (reference sequence). The data belong to a study of cytomegalovirus exposure and HLA in healthy donors. About the study: Prior work identified 100 million to 130 million unique TCR beta sequences in about 179 million T cells. General study points: Later, an analysis found that common viral pathogens appeared to be linked with several of the most significant clusters.

The PCR had 60 Vbeta and 13 Jbeta primers. Sequencing used immunoSEQ multiplex PCR; TCRdb keeps in-frame clones, though not all of them. The sample includes about 85,000 clones, around 80% of them seen just once. The chain is built from TRBV30 and TRBJ1-5; D is perhaps TRBD1 (5 bases). This receptor was taken from a man between 45 and 60 years old in good health and CMV-seropositive. Sequenced sample: PBMCs. The CDR3 DNA is TGTGCCTGGAGTTCAGGGTCTGGGGGCAATCAGCCCCAGCATTTT. As protein: CAWSSGSGGNQPQHF.